One T cell receptor (beta chain) is described in this entry. The sample comes from a study of blood T cell repertoires in COVID-19. Study-level information: Collection of acute and convalescent COVID-19 samples took place in the United States, Italy and Spain. PBMCs, B-cell-depleted T cells, or T cells provided the cDNA or gDNA that made up the material.

The CDR3 covers 18 residues. Germline lookup yields CDR1 SGHNT and CDR2 YYREEE (reference sequence). The V segment lost 2 bases and the J segment 0 bases; nucleotides outside the gene matches: 11. In the authors' methods: Reference gene primer amplification gave estimated nucleated cell counts. Clones were sequenced by immunoSEQ multiplex PCR, and TCRdb holds only the in-frame ones, with some missing. The V and J calls and clone size were taken over from that table, and D and trimming were inferred from the DNA. The data show 150,000 to 200,000 clones, with about 86% seen just once and roughly 8.2% held by the top ten.

Sequencing was done on a sample of peripheral blood. This chain links TRBV5-4 with TRBJ1-1, with 9 bases lining up with TRBD1. This TCR came from a man between 60 and 70 years old with acute or convalescent COVID-19. The CDR3 sequence is CASSLSGQGYPMNTEAFF. CDR3 sequence (DNA): TGTGCCAGCAGCTTATCGGGACAGGGCTATCCCATGAACACTGAAGCTTTCTTT.